The 29 T cell receptor beta chains in this list originate from one sample, sequenced in a study of blood T cell repertoires in COVID-19. Produced via immunoSEQ multiplex PCR; TCRdb's table is partial and in-frame only. The sample yields approximately 300,000 clones, 89% seen once. The sample was PBMCs or T cells enriched from blood (not recorded which). The receptors were gathered from a man in his sixties who had recovered from COVID-19.

The V call is TRBV19, the J call TRBJ2-7, with 9 bases lining up with TRBD2. Germline assignment: CDR1 LNHDA and CDR2 SQIVND (reference sequence). The CDR3 is made up of 16 amino acids. V was pared by 5 bases and J by 0 bases, with 8 bases of the junction left unmatched. The CDR3 DNA sequence: TGTGCCAGTAGTCGGTTTAGCGGGAGTTACTCCTACGAGCAGTACTTC. It yields the protein CASSRFSGSYSYEQYF.

This chain joins TRBV7-9 and TRBJ2-5, with D perhaps TRBD1 (6 bases). The CDR3 covers 14 residues. Per the germline V gene, CDR1 is SEHNR and CDR2 is FQNEAQ (reference sequence). Trimming shortened V by 7 bases and J by 2 bases, and 14 bases separated the two germline ends. The CDR3 bases are TGTGCCAGCACCGTGACAGGATCGCAAGAGACCCAGTACTTC. It yields the protein CASTVTGSQETQYF.

V gene TRBV6-5 combines with J gene TRBJ1-3; the D gene is possibly TRBD1 (6 bases). Germline V CDR1 and CDR2: MNHEY, SVGAGI. The CDR3 consists of 13 residues. V lost 6 bases, J lost 2 bases, and 8 bases lay in between. The CDR3 coding sequence is TGTGCCAGCAGCTCAGGGGCTGGAAACACCATATATTTT. This gives the protein CASSSGAGNTIYF.

This clone was seen only a few times. V and J are TRBV28 and TRBJ1-5; no clear D. The CDR3 consists of 12 residues. Trimming left V 2 bases short and J 9 bases short, with 8 bases between. Germline V gene lookup returns CDR1 MDHEN and CDR2 SYDVKM. The CDR3 reads CASSLRDLPQHF. The CDR3 nucleotides are TGTGCCAGCAGTTTACGCGACTTGCCCCAGCATTTT.

This chain links TRBV5-1 with TRBJ2-1; TRBD2 matches at 10 bases. The CDR3 is 16 residues long. V lost 2 bases and J lost 4; bases outside the gene matches: 6. Germline V gene sequence: CDR1 SGHRS, CDR2 YFSETQ. This chain's CDR3 is CASSLTSGTVYNEQFF. The CDR3 bases are TGCGCCAGCAGCTTAACTAGCGGGACAGTTTACAATGAGCAGTTCTTC.

The chain carries TRBV30 and TRBJ2-1, with 7 bases identical to TRBD2. The CDR3 is made up of 13 amino acids. Germline assignment: CDR1 GTSNPN and CDR2 SVGIG (reference sequence). Germline trimming cut 5 bases from V and 6 bases from J; bases unmatched to any gene: 7. CDR3 protein: CAWCLAAPNEQFF. For the CDR3, the DNA is TGTGCCTGGTGTCTAGCGGCCCCCAATGAGCAGTTCTTC.

The rearrangement links TRBV2 to TRBJ2-5; 7 bases fit TRBD2. CDR1 is SNHLY and CDR2 is FYNNEI in the germline V gene. Trimming took 3 bases from V and 5 from J; bases not matched to a gene: 12. The CDR3 contains 16 residues. CDR3 loop: CASSDSSLAGAETQYF. DNA for the CDR3: TGTGCCAGCAGTGATTCGTCGCTGGCGGGAGCGGAGACCCAGTACTTC.

This clone appeared a few times. The J gene is TRBJ2-2, the V gene TRBV6-5, with a tentative D call TRBD1 (6 bases). With 6 bases removed from V and 3 bases from J, the gap between germline ends came to 11 bases. Germline lookup yields CDR1 MNHEY and CDR2 SVGAGI. This CDR3 contains 14 residues. CDR3 sequence: CASRDQGYTGELFF. CDR3 nucleotides: TGTGCCAGCAGGGATCAGGGGTACACCGGGGAGCTGTTTTTT.

This clone has a single count. V gene TRBV3-1 (or the pseudogene TRBV3-2) combines with J gene TRBJ2-7, with D hard to call. The CDR3 sequence is 13 residues long. Between the trimmed V and J ends, which lost 5 bases and 1 base, there was a span of 9 bases. The germline gives CDR1 LGHDT, CDR2 YNNKEL (reference sequence). The CDR3 nucleotides read TGTGCCAGCAGCGAAACTACATCCTACGAGCAGTACTTC. Translation: CASSETTSYEQYF.

The CDR3 spells CASSMRDGNEQFF. CDR3 nucleotides: TGCGCCAGCAGTATGCGGGACGGGAATGAGCAGTTCTTC. The chain employs TRBV10-2 and TRBJ2-1; D perhaps matches TRBD2 (6 bases). V dropped 5 bases and J dropped 7 bases, with 12 bases sitting between them. The CDR3 runs 13 residues. CDR1 is WSHSY, CDR2 SAAADI, per germline.

This clone appeared a single time. V gene TRBV20-1 combines with J gene TRBJ2-1, with 9 bases matching TRBD1. Germline V gene lookup returns CDR1 DFQATT and CDR2 SNEGSKA (reference sequence). This CDR3 spans 15 amino acids. V trimming: 3 bases; J trimming: 3 bases; junction bases outside the gene matches: 6. CDR3 amino acids: CSASRDRARYNEQFF. Written as DNA, the CDR3 is TGCAGTGCTAGTCGGGACAGGGCCCGCTACAATGAGCAGTTCTTC.

The CDR3 DNA reads TGTGCCAGCAGCTTAACGTTAACTGAACCCTACAATGAGCAGTTCTTC. Its protein is CASSLTLTEPYNEQFF. The chain is built from TRBV7-3 and TRBJ2-1, with D hard to call. The germline V and J ends were trimmed by 0 bases and 2 bases, with 11 bases remaining between them. This CDR3 is 16 amino acids long. Germline-derived CDR1 and CDR2 are SGHTA and FQGTGA.

This chain joins TRBV7-3 and TRBJ1-1; no clear D. Germline lookup yields CDR1 SGHTA and CDR2 FQGTGA. The CDR3 spans 13 residues. With 8 bases removed from V and 4 bases from J, the gap between germline ends came to 14 bases. Here the CDR3 reads CASGQSRTTEAFF. Here the CDR3 DNA reads TGTGCCAGCGGGCAGAGCCGAACCACTGAAGCTTTCTTT. Full variable domain (missing parts from reference TRBV7-3 and TRBJ1-1): GAGVSQTPSNKVTEKGKYVELRCDPISGHTALYWYRQSLGQGPEFLIYFQGTGAADDSGLPNDRFFAVRPEGSVSTLKIQRTERGDSAVYLCASGQSRTTEAFFGQGTRLTVV.

V is TRBV6-5 and J is TRBJ1-1; 10 positions agree with TRBD1. CDR1 and CDR2 (germline): MNHEY, SVGAGI. V lost 5 bases, J lost 6 bases, and 6 bases stayed unmatched. This CDR3 spans 14 amino acids. CDR3 residues: CASSPRTGGSEAFF. The CDR3 DNA reads TGTGCCAGCAGTCCACGGACAGGGGGGTCTGAAGCTTTCTTT.

The rearrangement uses TRBV25-1 and TRBJ2-1; 8 nucleotides line up with TRBD2. V dropped 3 bases and J dropped 5; count of bases not matched to a gene: 3. CDR1 and CDR2 (germline): MGHDK, SYGVNS. The CDR3 sequence is 14 residues long. DNA of the CDR3: TGTGCCAGCAGTGACCCGGGACTAGACAATGAGCAGTTCTTC. Residues: CASSDPGLDNEQFF.

The gene calls are TRBV28 and TRBJ2-3, with TRBD2 identical over 11 bases. Trimming took 5 bases from V and 0 from J; bases not matched to a gene: 19. The germline gives CDR1 MDHEN, CDR2 SYDVKM. The CDR3 runs 21 residues. CDR3 region: CASSAPTKPGLADISTDTQYF. The CDR3 DNA sequence: TGTGCCAGCAGTGCCCCGACGAAACCGGGACTAGCGGATATAAGCACAGATACGCAGTATTTT.

This clone has only one observation. The chain employs TRBV18 and TRBJ1-1; 8 nucleotides match TRBD1. Germline lookup yields CDR1 KGHSH and CDR2 LQKENI. The junction had 10 bases not matched to a gene; V was cut back by 5 bases and J by 5 bases. The CDR3 spans 15 residues. As DNA, the CDR3 is TGTGCCAGCTCAGGTCCTGGACAGGGATGGACTGAAGCTTTCTTT. Residues: CASSGPGQGWTEAFF.

V gene TRBV5-8 combines with J gene TRBJ1-5; TRBD1 matches at 10 bases. This CDR3 has 15 residues. V dropped 5 bases and J dropped 5; count of bases not matched to a gene: 7. From germline, CDR1 is SGHTS and CDR2 YDEGEE. The CDR3 DNA is TGTGCCAGCAGATCCGGGACAGGGGCTTATCAGCCCCAGCATTTT. It translates to CASRSGTGAYQPQHF.

This clone was seen once. This chain uses TRBV19 with TRBJ1-2, with TRBD1 as a possible D gene (6 bases). The germline V gene encodes CDR1 LNHDA and CDR2 SQIVND (reference sequence). The V end was cut by 10 bases, the J end by 0 bases, with 12 bases between. The CDR3 contains 13 residues. CDR3 in amino acids: CATQGTPNYGYTF. Here the CDR3 DNA reads TGTGCCACCCAAGGGACACCTAACTATGGCTACACCTTC.

Only one count was recorded for this clone. J is TRBJ1-2 and V is TRBV3-1 (or the pseudogene TRBV3-2); weak D call: TRBD1 (6 bases). CDR3 length: 16 amino acids. Germline CDR1 LGHDT, CDR2 YNNKEL (reference sequence). V shed 4 bases and J shed 8 bases, with 23 bases lying between them. Written as DNA, the CDR3 is TGTGCCAGCAGCCCCCAGACAGGCCCTACTCTTGGGGGCTACACCTTC. This encodes CASSPQTGPTLGGYTF.

This sequence joins TRBV27 and TRBJ2-1; 8 positions match TRBD1. Per germline, CDR1 MNHEY and CDR2 SMNVEV (reference sequence). V trimming: 4 bases; J trimming: 3 bases; junction bases outside the gene matches: 5. The CDR3 loop spans 15 amino acids. As DNA, the CDR3 is TGTGCCAGCAGTTCAGCCGGGACAGGCTACAATGAGCAGTTCTTC. Amino acids: CASSSAGTGYNEQFF.

The J gene is TRBJ1-5, the V gene TRBV19, with 8 positions matching TRBD1. CDR1 is LNHDA and CDR2 is SQIVND in the germline V gene (reference sequence). CDR3 length equals 16 residues. J was trimmed by 3 bases and V by 3 bases; bases with no gene match: 7. The chain's CDR3 is CASSIWGQVSNQPQHF. In DNA, the CDR3 is TGTGCCAGTAGTATTTGGGGACAGGTTTCCAATCAGCCCCAGCATTTT.

This clone was counted only a few times. The J gene is TRBJ2-3, the V gene TRBV24-1, with 8 nucleotides matching TRBD2. The CDR3 contains 19 residues. Germline CDR1 KGHDR, CDR2 SFDVKD. Unmatched junction bases numbered 11, after V lost 1 base and J lost 0 bases. The CDR3 coding sequence is TGTGCCACCAGTGATTTTTCCGGGAGGGCCGACGTTAGCACAGATACGCAGTATTTT. Amino acid sequence: CATSDFSGRADVSTDTQYF.

The chain is built from TRBV15 and TRBJ1-3, with a possible D match to TRBD1 (5 bases). Trimming removed 6 bases at V and 1 base at J, with 7 bases between. CDR1 is LNHNV, CDR2 YYDKDF, per germline (reference sequence). The CDR3 loop spans 13 amino acids. The CDR3, as DNA: TGTGCCACCAGTAGGGGTTCTGGAAACACCATATATTTT. Translated: CATSRGSGNTIYF.

The CDR3 nucleotides read TGTGCCAGCAGCTTAAGGAGGACTAGCGGGACCACCGGGGAGCTGTTTTTT. Its protein is CASSLRRTSGTTGELFF. The chain links TRBV7-3 to TRBJ2-2; 12 bases are shared with TRBD2. The CDR3 is 17 residues long. The V gene's germline CDR1 is SGHTA and CDR2 FQGTGA. Unmatched junction bases numbered 4, after V lost 1 base and J lost 4 bases.

This chain connects TRBV14 to TRBJ2-7, with 10 bases lining up with TRBD2. V shed 4 bases and J 5 bases; nucleotides not matched to a gene: 14. Germline loops: CDR1 SGHDN, CDR2 FVKESK. The CDR3 is made up of 17 amino acids. The CDR3 sequence: CASSPYRRAGGPHEQYF. Written as DNA, the CDR3 is TGTGCCAGCAGCCCCTACCGGCGAGCGGGAGGGCCCCACGAGCAGTACTTC.

This sequence joins TRBV7-2 and TRBJ1-5, with D tentatively TRBD1 (5 bases). Trimming removed 4 bases at V and 6 bases at J, with 10 bases between. The CDR3 is made up of 13 amino acids. Germline CDR1 is SGHTA and CDR2 is FQGNSA. Here the CDR3 reads CASSSQGGQPQHF. CDR3 DNA: TGTGCCAGCAGCTCTCAGGGTGGTCAGCCCCAGCATTTT.

The rearrangement joins TRBV7-2 to TRBJ2-5; tentative D call: TRBD1 (5 bases). In germline, CDR1 is SGHTA, CDR2 FQGNSA. Trimming took 4 bases from V and 1 from J, leaving 16 bases between them. This CDR3 contains 16 residues. The CDR3 nucleotides are TGTGCCAGCAGCTCCAGGGCAACGGCCCCCCAAGAGACCCAGTACTTC. It translates to CASSSRATAPQETQYF. Full variable domain (missing parts from reference TRBV7-2 and TRBJ2-5): GAGVSQSPSNKVTEKGKDVELRCDPISGHTALYWYRQSLGQGLEFLIYFQGNSAPDKSGLPSDRFSAERTGGSVSTLTIQRTQQEDSAVYLCASSSRATAPQETQYFGPGTRLLVL.

The chain employs TRBV7-2 and TRBJ1-4; no clear D gene. The CDR3 runs to 14 residues. Germline assignment: CDR1 SGHTA and CDR2 FQGNSA. Deletions cut 2 bases from V and 1 base from J, with 5 bases between. The CDR3 DNA is TGTGCCAGCAGCTTACCGGGAACTAATGAAAAACTGTTTTTT. Its protein product is CASSLPGTNEKLFF.